Shown below are 5 T cell receptor beta chains from a single sample sequenced in a study of T cell responses to AZD1222 COVID-19 vaccine (dated by TCRdb to the early 2020s). The sample's time point label is to be understood as: about 28 days (+/-7) after the second vaccine dose. The receptor library was made with the immunoSEQ multiplex PCR assay. TCRdb re-hosts the immuneACCESS table, in-frame sequences only. Its copies lack some clones; in the studies checked, an unresolved V gene accounts for under half of them, and the cause for the rest is not known. Recorded for this sample are some 140,000 clones; about nine tenths of them occurred a single time. Jointly, the top ten make up about 1.9% of the sample. The source was peripheral blood, collected 28 days after the second AZD1222 dose. Receptor source: an adult who received the AZD1222 COVID-19 vaccine.

The chain has TRBV15 and TRBJ2-7; TRBD1 matches 10 bases. The CDR3 loop spans 16 amino acids. Germline CDR1 reads LNHNV; CDR2 reads YYDKDF (reference sequence). Germline trimming cut 1 base from V and 0 bases from J; bases unmatched to any gene: 3. The CDR3 DNA is TGTGCCACCAGCAGAGTGGGACAGGGGAGCTCCTACGAGCAGTACTTC. Translating it yields CATSRVGQGSSYEQYF. Filled out from reference TRBV15 and TRBJ2-7, the complete variable domain reads DAMVIQNPRYQVTQFGKPVTLSCSQTLNHNVMYWYQQKSSQAPKLLFHYYDKDFNNEADTPDNFQSRRPNTSFCFLDIRSPGLGDTAMYLCATSRVGQGSSYEQYFGPGTRLTVT.

The J gene is TRBJ1-4, the V gene TRBV6-2 or TRBV6-3; a possible D gene is TRBD1 (6 bases). The CDR3 runs 16 residues. The germline V and J ends were trimmed by 2 bases and 8 bases, with 18 bases remaining between them. CDR1 is MNHEY, CDR2 SVGEGT, per germline. As DNA, the CDR3 is TGTGCCAGCAGTTACCCCAGAGGGGGGCGCCCGGAAAAACTGTTTTTT. This encodes CASSYPRGGRPEKLFF.

Note on this clone: This specimen includes other DNA sequences encoding the same CDR3. The rearrangement links TRBV7-3 to TRBJ1-1; 7 bases fit TRBD1. V was clipped by 5 bases and J by 0 bases; unmatched bases: 3. The germline CDR1 and CDR2 sequences are SGHTA and FQGTGA. The CDR3 covers 14 residues. The CDR3 loop is CASSAGQLNTEAFF. CDR3 sequence (DNA): TGTGCCAGCAGCGCGGGACAGCTGAACACTGAAGCTTTCTTT.

This chain links TRBV5-1 with TRBJ1-1; TRBD1 agrees at 7 bases. The CDR3 length is 14 residues. With V trimmed by 0 bases and J by 4 bases, 3 bases remained unmatched. Germline values: CDR1 SGHRS, CDR2 YFSETQ. The chain's CDR3 is CASSLESGGTEAFF. The CDR3 region has the DNA TGCGCCAGCAGCTTGGAATCAGGGGGCACTGAAGCTTTCTTT. Drawing the rest from reference TRBV5-1 and TRBJ1-1, the complete variable domain is KAGVTQTPRYLIKTRGQQVTLSCSPISGHRSVSWYQQTPGQGLQFLFEYFSETQRNKGNFPGRFSGRQFSNSRSEMNVSTLELGDSALYLCASSLESGGTEAFFGQGTRLTVV.

This chain connects TRBV7-3 to TRBJ1-1, with a possible D match to TRBD1 (5 bases). There are 14 residues in the CDR3. V was clipped by 2 bases and J by 8 bases, with 15 bases between them. The germline CDR1 and CDR2 sequences are SGHTA and FQGTGA. CDR3 region: CASSLYQGPREAFF. Here the CDR3 DNA reads TGTGCCAGCAGCTTATACCAGGGACCACGCGAAGCTTTCTTT. Looking up the rest from reference TRBV7-3 and TRBJ1-1 gives the full variable domain: GAGVSQTPSNKVTEKGKYVELRCDPISGHTALYWYRQSLGQGPEFLIYFQGTGAADDSGLPNDRFFAVRPEGSVSTLKIQRTERGDSAVYLCASSLYQGPREAFFGQGTRLTVV.